Sequencing of this T cell receptor (beta chain) was carried out in a study of cytotoxic CD8 clonotypes in ibrutinib-treated CLL. Study-wide background: IGHV unmutated 17; relapsed/refractory approximately 10; treatment-naive roughly 15. The authors obtained response samples at a median of around 12 months of treatment, range 6 to 36.

Trimming took off 6 bases at V and 6 bases at J, with 18 bases between the two ends. The length of the CDR3 is 15 residues. Per the germline V gene, CDR1 is MNHEY and CDR2 is SMNVEV (reference sequence). Turning to this clone: Its antigen is not identified.

General observations from the study: Stable or contracted on treatment, public clonotypes were also uncommon. Upon ibrutinib response clonality rose, and upon progression it fell back toward baseline.

The table came from immunoSEQ multiplex PCR; TCRdb's copy has only in-frame clones and leaves some out. This table holds 30,000 to 40,000 clones, approximately 70% found once. Sequencing was performed on PBMCs, taken at disease progression, from a patient treated with ibrutinib. This TCR was sampled from a human donor with chronic lymphocytic leukemia. The chain recombines TRBV27 with TRBJ1-5; D is perhaps TRBD1 (6 bases). The CDR3 DNA reads TGTGCCAGCAGACCGAGTCTGGGGGCTCGTCAGCCCCAGCATTTT. Residues: CASRPSLGARQPQHF.